The T cell receptor (beta chain) under discussion was sequenced for a study of blood T cell repertoires in COVID-19. Whole-study context: Acute and convalescent COVID-19 specimens originated in the United States, Italy and Spain. Sources were T cells, B-cell-depleted T cells, or PBMCs; the material itself was cDNA or gDNA.

Enrolment of Seattle patients took place during active infection, and they were followed longitudinally. Here immunoSEQ multiplex PCR was the method, and the copy in TCRdb shows in-frame clones only, minus some. The sample lists a few hundred thousand clones; about 85% were seen once. The CDR3 contains 14 residues. The ends were cut back, 3 bases at V and 4 bases at J, with 10 bases in the middle. Germline V gene lookup returns CDR1 MDHEN and CDR2 SYDVKM. Sequencing input: peripheral blood. This receptor was obtained from a human donor with COVID-19, enrolled during active disease. The donor label of this sample is uncertain. The chain carries TRBV28 and TRBJ1-3, with D possibly TRBD1 on 5 matching bases. The CDR3 loop is CASSLAGEGNTIYF. CDR3 in DNA: TGTGCCAGCAGTTTGGCGGGGGAAGGAAACACCATATATTTT.